What follows is one T cell receptor beta chain and its context. Study members were between about 18 and 90 years old and lived in approximately 25 US regions. Per the original data handling: For nucleated cells, counts were estimated from reference gene primer amplification. The table came from immunoSEQ multiplex PCR; TCRdb's copy has only in-frame clones and leaves some out. From that table come the V and J calls and clone size; the DNA was used to work out D and trimming. The repertoire has under 350,000 clones, approximately 86% of them found once; the top ten carry approximately 2.5%. The data are from a study of blood T cell repertoires in COVID-19. The CDR3 is 14 residues long. Germline assignment: CDR1 ENHRY and CDR2 SYGVKD. Trimming removed 6 bases from V and 1 base from J; junction bases left unmatched: 4.

Material for sequencing was PBMCs or T cells enriched from blood (not recorded which). The J gene is TRBJ2-7, the V gene TRBV10-3; TRBD1 matches at 9 bases. This TCR derives from a woman between 18 and 29 years old who had recovered from COVID-19. The CDR3 loop reads CAIRDRGESYEQYF. DNA of the CDR3: TGTGCCATCAGAGACAGGGGGGAATCCTACGAGCAGTACTTC.